This T cell receptor beta chain was found in a study of response to subunit inactivated influenza vaccine. Findings and limits, study-wide: The authors proposed limited new T cell recruitment per seasonal influenza vaccination.

About this clonotype: Antigen specificity is unknown.

TCRdb called the RT-PCR reads again in MiXCR, with one record for every CDR3 protein. Of some 500,000 distinct CDR3 sequences listed, about 25% were seen once; the top ten hold 1.5% to 2%. This CDR3 comprises 14 residues. Trimming pared 2 bases from V and 0 bases from J, leaving 5 bases between. CDR1 SGDLS and CDR2 YYNGEE come from the germline V gene. The V call is TRBV9, the J call TRBJ2-2, with unresolved D. This clonotype originated in a man aged 50 to 60 who received an inactivated influenza vaccine. The input for sequencing was CD4+ T cells sorted from PBMCs, taken about 5 days after vaccination. The DNA for the CDR3 is TGTGCCAGCAGCGTTGGCCCGAACACCGGGGAGCTGTTTTTT. Protein product: CASSVGPNTGELFF.